This T cell receptor (beta chain) derives from a study of T-cell memory formation after mild COVID-19. Study results and limitations: Memory from before infection featured some responding clones, which suggests cross-reactive memory joined.

The CDR3 extends over 12 amino acids. V lost 10 bases to trimming and J lost 6 bases, with 16 bases between them. Germline CDR1 and CDR2: ENHRY and SYGVKD. TCRdb re-derived calls from the 5' RACE reads in MiXCR, one entry per CDR3 protein. This sample yields hundreds of thousands of distinct CDR3 sequences, of which less than 20% are seen a single time; 21% belongs to the top ten. This clonotype has a handful of counts. The target antigen is unknown. The chain is built from TRBV10-3 and TRBJ2-7, with D maybe TRBD1 (6 bases). The origin of this receptor is a man younger than 35 who had mild COVID-19 (a few samples of this study predate the infection). Cell type and time point are not known. Sequenced input: PBMCs or a T cell subset sorted from them (not recorded which). The CDR3 sequence: CATRGIGPEQYV. CDR3 in DNA: TGTGCCACCAGGGGAATAGGGCCCGAGCAGTACGTC.